This T cell receptor beta chain was captured by sequencing in a study of T cell responses to AZD1222 COVID-19 vaccine. Study outcomes and limitations: There were mostly white British donors and more females than males, and clonal diversity was possibly underestimated. Increased Spike-specific TCR breadth and depth were observed after two AZD1222 doses.

Points on this clone: Its target is not known.

The data were produced by immunoSEQ multiplex PCR, yet TCRdb's version contains in-frame clones alone and is incomplete. The sample consists of about 85,000 clones, roughly 90% of them appearing once. V lost 7 bases, J lost 6 bases, and 16 bases lay in between. This CDR3 spans 15 amino acids. Germline CDR1 reads LNHDA; CDR2 reads SQIVND (reference sequence). The chain employs TRBV19 and TRBJ1-6, with D perhaps matching TRBD1 (5 bases). The source is an adult in good health. The sequencing used peripheral blood, collected on day 0 of AZD1222 vaccination. The CDR3 DNA reads TGTGCCAGTACATACGTTGTAGGGGCTAATTCACCCCTCCACTTT. It encodes CASTYVVGANSPLHF.